These T cell receptor beta chains were read from a single sample in a study of metastatic and nonmetastatic thyroid tumors. TCRdb reprocessed the PCR reads via MiXCR. This sample has about 37,000 clones, with approximately 13% found just once. The specimen was blood. Receptors originate from a female donor with papillary thyroid cancer or a benign thyroid nodule (not recorded which). Some clones in this sample may be carry-over from other donors' samples. Both conserved end residues are part of each CDR3. A D gene is named only where the DNA matches it firmly. Size values are once, few and many counts, or a class for expanded clones, and some rows have none.

clone_size: many; v_call: TRBV7-9; j_call: TRBJ1-4; d_call: TRBD1; cdr3_nt: TGTGCCAGCAGCTTAGCGGGGACAGGGTCTGGTGAACTGTTTTTT; cdr3_aa: CASSLAGTGSGELFF
clone_size: many; v_call: TRBV19; j_call: TRBJ2-7; d_call: .; cdr3_nt: TGTGCCAGTAGTTGGAGGACCGGGATGGTCGACGAGCAGTACTTC; cdr3_aa: CASSWRTGMVDEQYF
clone_size: many; v_call: TRBV9; j_call: TRBJ1-1; d_call: .; cdr3_nt: TGTGCCAGCAGCCTGGATCGAAGGACTGAAGCTTTCTTT; cdr3_aa: CASSLDRRTEAFF
clone_size: many; v_call: TRBV20-1; j_call: TRBJ1-2; d_call: .; cdr3_nt: TGCAGTGCTGCCGGAGGGGGGGGCTATGGCTACACCTTC; cdr3_aa: CSAAGGGGYGYTF
clone_size: many; v_call: TRBV6-1; j_call: TRBJ2-5; d_call: TRBD2; cdr3_nt: TGTGCCAGCAGTGAACTAGCGGGAGAGGGAGAGACCCAGTACTTC; cdr3_aa: CASSELAGEGETQYF
clone_size: many; v_call: TRBV7-9; j_call: TRBJ1-2; d_call: TRBD1; cdr3_nt: TGTGCCAGCAGGATGGGCGGGACAGGGGAGAGTGGCTACACCTTC; cdr3_aa: CASRMGGTGESGYTF
clone_size: .; v_call: TRBV6-1; j_call: TRBJ2-7; d_call: .; cdr3_nt: TGTGCCATCAGTGGGGGACCCTCTGGCTACGAGCAGTACTTC; cdr3_aa: CAISGGPSGYEQYF
clone_size: many; v_call: TRBV27; j_call: TRBJ1-2; d_call: TRBD1; cdr3_nt: TGTGCCAGCAGTTTTACCCGGGACAGGAACTATGGCTACACCTTC; cdr3_aa: CASSFTRDRNYGYTF
clone_size: many; v_call: TRBV7-9; j_call: TRBJ1-1; d_call: .; cdr3_nt: TGTGCCAGAGAACCGAACACTGAAGCTTTCTTT; cdr3_aa: CAREPNTEAFF
clone_size: many; v_call: TRBV11-2; j_call: TRBJ2-5; d_call: TRBD2; cdr3_nt: TGTGCCAGCAGCTTAGGGAGATTAGCGGGAGGGCCCGGGGAGACCCAGTACTTC; cdr3_aa: CASSLGRLAGGPGETQYF
clone_size: few; v_call: TRBV5-1; j_call: TRBJ2-7; d_call: .; cdr3_nt: TGCGCCAGCAGCTTGGCCTCTGGTATCTCCTACGAGCAGTACTTC; cdr3_aa: CASSLASGISYEQYF
clone_size: many; v_call: TRBV7-6; j_call: TRBJ2-5; d_call: TRBD2; cdr3_nt: TGTGCCAGCAGCCCCGGACTAGCGGGAGGAAGGGAGACCCAGTACTTC; cdr3_aa: CASSPGLAGGRETQYF
clone_size: many; v_call: TRBV27; j_call: TRBJ2-6; d_call: .; cdr3_nt: TGTGCCAGCAGTTCGTCTGGGGCCAACGTCCTGACTTTC; cdr3_aa: CASSSSGANVLTF
clone_size: few; v_call: TRBV4-2; j_call: TRBJ1-2; d_call: .; cdr3_nt: TGTGCCAGCAGCCAAGATGGGTACACAAGCTACTATGGCTACACCTTC; cdr3_aa: CASSQDGYTSYYGYTF
clone_size: many; v_call: TRBV20-1; j_call: TRBJ2-1; d_call: .; cdr3_nt: TGCAGTGCTTTATACCCGGGACCCCAAGGGAAGCAGTTCTTC; cdr3_aa: CSALYPGPQGKQFF
clone_size: many; v_call: TRBV4-1; j_call: TRBJ1-3; d_call: TRBD1; cdr3_nt: TGCGCCAGCAGCCAAGAGGACAGGGGTAACACCATATATTTT; cdr3_aa: CASSQEDRGNTIYF
clone_size: many; v_call: TRBV12-3/TRBV12-4; j_call: TRBJ2-2; d_call: .; cdr3_nt: TGTGCCAGCAGTTTAGGGACAGGGAGGGTGGAGCTGTTTTTT; cdr3_aa: CASSLGTGRVELFF
clone_size: medium-sized; v_call: TRBV6-1; j_call: TRBJ1-1; d_call: .; cdr3_nt: TGTGCCAGCAGTGAAGGTTGGGCACTTGAAGCTTTCTTT; cdr3_aa: CASSEGWALEAFF
clone_size: many; v_call: TRBV7-3; j_call: TRBJ1-1; d_call: .; cdr3_nt: TGTGCCAGCAGCTTAAATATGGGGGACACTGAAGCTTTCTTT; cdr3_aa: CASSLNMGDTEAFF
clone_size: many; v_call: TRBV9; j_call: TRBJ2-7; d_call: TRBD2; cdr3_nt: TGTGCCAGCAGCTCAGGGACTAGCGGGGTTTCCTCCTACGAGCAGTACTTC; cdr3_aa: CASSSGTSGVSSYEQYF
clone_size: .; v_call: TRBV3-1; j_call: TRBJ2-5; d_call: .; cdr3_nt: TGTGCCAGCAGCCAGCACAGGGCTGAGACCCAGTACTTC; cdr3_aa: CASSQHRAETQYF
clone_size: few; v_call: TRBV28; j_call: TRBJ1-5; d_call: TRBD1; cdr3_nt: TGTGCCAGCAGTTTCGCCAGGGGGCATGGCGATCAGCCCCAGCATTTT; cdr3_aa: CASSFARGHGDQPQHF
clone_size: many; v_call: TRBV4-1; j_call: TRBJ1-6; d_call: .; cdr3_nt: TGCGCCAGCAGCAACGCCCCCGGGTTTCTCTATAATTCACCCCTCCACTTT; cdr3_aa: CASSNAPGFLYNSPLHF
clone_size: many; v_call: TRBV28; j_call: TRBJ2-3; d_call: TRBD2; cdr3_nt: TGTGCCAGCAGCCCCGTGGGCGGGAGGGCCGAGTTT; cdr3_aa: CASSPVGGRAEF
clone_size: few; v_call: TRBV28; j_call: TRBJ1-1; d_call: .; cdr3_nt: TGTGCCAGCAGTTTACCTTTGGGTAACACTGAAGCTTTCTTT; cdr3_aa: CASSLPLGNTEAFF
clone_size: many; v_call: TRBV7-3; j_call: TRBJ2-3; d_call: .; cdr3_nt: TGTGCCAGCAGCTTACGGGCGGGACCCACAGATACGCAGTATTTT; cdr3_aa: CASSLRAGPTDTQYF
clone_size: many; v_call: TRBV5-1; j_call: TRBJ2-5; d_call: TRBD2; cdr3_nt: TGCGCCAGCAGCTTAGTTAGCGGGGGGGAAGAGACCCAGTACTTC; cdr3_aa: CASSLVSGGEETQYF
clone_size: many; v_call: TRBV11-2; j_call: TRBJ1-3; d_call: .; cdr3_nt: TGTGCCAGCAGCTTAGTGTCGTCCGGACCGGGAAACACCATATATTTT; cdr3_aa: CASSLVSSGPGNTIYF
clone_size: many; v_call: TRBV30; j_call: TRBJ1-5; d_call: .; cdr3_nt: TGTGCCCTTTCAGACAGGTCATTCAATCAGCCCCAGCATTTT; cdr3_aa: CALSDRSFNQPQHF
clone_size: few; v_call: TRBV6-1; j_call: TRBJ2-7; d_call: TRBD1; cdr3_nt: TGTGCCAGCAGCCCGGACAGGGCTTCCGAGCAGTACTTC; cdr3_aa: CASSPDRASEQYF
clone_size: many; v_call: TRBV11-2; j_call: TRBJ2-1; d_call: .; cdr3_nt: TGTGCCAGCAGCTTAGATCGGGGGGCCGATGAGCAGTTCTTC; cdr3_aa: CASSLDRGADEQFF
clone_size: many; v_call: TRBV28; j_call: TRBJ1-1; d_call: TRBD1; cdr3_nt: TGTGCCAGCACCAGGTTGGACAGGGCTGAAGCTTTCTTT; cdr3_aa: CASTRLDRAEAFF
clone_size: few; v_call: TRBV6-1; j_call: TRBJ1-4; d_call: TRBD1; cdr3_nt: TGTGCCAGCAGCCGTGGACAGGGGGATGAAAAACTGTTTTTT; cdr3_aa: CASSRGQGDEKLFF
clone_size: many; v_call: TRBV9; j_call: TRBJ1-6; d_call: .; cdr3_nt: TGTGCCAGCAGCGTAGCCAACTCAAATTCACCCCTCCACTTT; cdr3_aa: CASSVANSNSPLHF
clone_size: few; v_call: TRBV7-8; j_call: TRBJ2-1; d_call: TRBD2; cdr3_nt: TGTGCCAGCAGCCTCCGACTAGCGGACAATGAGCAGTTCTTC; cdr3_aa: CASSLRLADNEQFF
clone_size: many; v_call: TRBV28; j_call: TRBJ1-1; d_call: .; cdr3_nt: TGTGCCGGCAGTCCACCCCGGACGGAGAACACTGAAGCTTTCTTT; cdr3_aa: CAGSPPRTENTEAFF
clone_size: few; v_call: TRBV29-1; j_call: TRBJ2-7; d_call: .; cdr3_nt: TGCAGCGTTGTCCCCCGGACAGACTCCTACGAGCAGTACTTC; cdr3_aa: CSVVPRTDSYEQYF
clone_size: many; v_call: TRBV6-1; j_call: TRBJ2-1; d_call: .; cdr3_nt: TGTGCCAGCGCCCTGGGCAATGAGCAGTTCTTC; cdr3_aa: CASALGNEQFF
clone_size: many; v_call: TRBV2; j_call: TRBJ2-4; d_call: .; cdr3_nt: TGTGCCAGCAGTGAATGGTCGTTCCCGGTGGTAGCCAAAAACATTCAGTACTTC; cdr3_aa: CASSEWSFPVVAKNIQYF
clone_size: many; v_call: TRBV15; j_call: TRBJ1-2; d_call: .; cdr3_nt: TGTGCCACCAGCAGGGCGGGGGGGAGAGGCTATGGCTACACCTTC; cdr3_aa: CATSRAGGRGYGYTF
clone_size: .; v_call: TRBV30; j_call: TRBJ1-5; d_call: .; cdr3_nt: TGTGCCTGGAGTGCTCAGGGCCCGGGAGGGCAGCATTTT; cdr3_aa: CAWSAQGPGGQHF